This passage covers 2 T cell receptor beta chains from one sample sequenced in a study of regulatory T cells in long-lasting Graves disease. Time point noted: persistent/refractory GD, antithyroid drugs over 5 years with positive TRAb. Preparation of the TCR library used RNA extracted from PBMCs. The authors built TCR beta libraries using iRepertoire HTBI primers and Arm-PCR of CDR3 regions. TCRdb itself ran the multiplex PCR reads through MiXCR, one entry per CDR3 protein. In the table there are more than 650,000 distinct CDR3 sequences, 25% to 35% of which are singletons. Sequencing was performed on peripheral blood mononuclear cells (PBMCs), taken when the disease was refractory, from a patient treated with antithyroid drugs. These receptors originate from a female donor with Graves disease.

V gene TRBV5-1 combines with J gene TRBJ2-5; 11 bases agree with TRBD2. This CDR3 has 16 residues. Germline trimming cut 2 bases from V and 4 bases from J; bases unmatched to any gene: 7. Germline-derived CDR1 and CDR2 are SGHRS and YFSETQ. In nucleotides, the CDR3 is TGCGCCAGCAGCTTAACGACTAGCGGGAAGGGAGAGACCCAGTACTTC. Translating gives CASSLTTSGKGETQYF.

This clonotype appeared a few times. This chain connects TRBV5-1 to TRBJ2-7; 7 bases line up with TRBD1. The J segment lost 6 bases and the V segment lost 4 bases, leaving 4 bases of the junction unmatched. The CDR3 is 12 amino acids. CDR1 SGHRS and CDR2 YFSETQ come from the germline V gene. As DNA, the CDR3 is TGCGCCAGCAGCGTGACAGGGAGCGAGCAGTACTTC. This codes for CASSVTGSEQYF.